The 7 T cell receptor beta chains presented below share a single source sample, sequenced in a study of blood T cells in healthy people across ages. A sample-barcoded 5' primer and a J-beta primer mix were used in a second PCR of roughly 7 to 11 cycles. MiXCR, applied by TCRdb to the 5' RACE reads, yields one record per CDR3 protein. The data hold approximately 2,000,000 distinct CDR3 sequences, with about two fifths observed a single time. Sequencing was performed on blood. Receptors were obtained from a human donor in good health.

The J gene is TRBJ2-5, the V gene TRBV4-1; D uncertain. The germline V gene has CDR1 MGHRA and CDR2 YSYEKL. This CDR3 is 17 amino acids long. V lost 2 bases, J lost 0 bases, and 16 bases lay in between. Here the CDR3 reads CASSQLVAAQYQETQYF. For the CDR3, the DNA is TGCGCCAGCAGCCAATTAGTGGCAGCTCAGTACCAAGAGACCCAGTACTTC.

This clonotype was detected only a few times. The DNA for the CDR3 is TGTGCCAGCAGTTGGGACAGGGGAGGCGAGCAGTACTTC. It yields the protein CASSWDRGGEQYF. The V and J genes are TRBV6-2 or TRBV6-3 and TRBJ2-7; 10 bases line up with TRBD1. Germline assignment: CDR1 MNHEY and CDR2 SVGEGT. The CDR3 contains 13 residues. The V segment lost 4 bases and the J segment 6 bases; nucleotides outside the gene matches: 3.

This clonotype was seen a few times. This chain connects TRBV6-2 or TRBV6-3 to TRBJ2-1; D ambiguous. The germline V and J ends were trimmed by 2 bases and 8 bases, with 19 bases remaining between them. Per germline, CDR1 MNHEY and CDR2 SVGEGT. This CDR3 has 16 residues. The CDR3 DNA reads as TGTGCCAGCAGTTACACGCTGGTCGGACGGGCTCATGAGCAGTTCTTC. Its protein is CASSYTLVGRAHEQFF.

A note on this clonotype: One junction end does not reproduce the germline sequence, and a read error may be involved. This sequence joins TRBV12-3 or TRBV12-4 and TRBJ2-2, with a possible D match to TRBD2 (6 bases). The CDR3 spans 15 residues. The CDR3 region is CASSLGGSNTGGLFF. CDR3 in DNA: TGTGCCAGCAGTTTGGGCGGGTCGAACACCGGGGGGCTGTTTTTT.

About this clonotype: The junction does not match germline at one end; this may be a read error. The chain links TRBV9 to TRBJ2-3, with D perhaps matching TRBD2 (6 bases). CDR1 is SGDLS and CDR2 is YYNGEE in the germline V gene. CDR3 length equals 16 residues. This CDR3 reads CASSTVSAGSTDTQYF. The CDR3 region has the DNA TGTGCCAGCAGCACCGTATCTGCGGGGAGCACTGATACGCAGTATTTT.

The CDR3 sequence: CASSVTGAGNRGEQFF. CDR3 DNA sequence: TGTGCCAGCAGCGTCACGGGGGCAGGGAATAGGGGTGAGCAGTTCTTC. The chain combines TRBV9 with TRBJ2-1; either TRBD1 or TRBD2 may supply D (6 bases each). Trimming removed 2 bases from V and 9 bases from J, with 21 bases in between. The length of the CDR3 is 16 residues. The germline gives CDR1 SGDLS, CDR2 YYNGEE.

There are a few counts of this clonotype. This chain joins TRBV6-6 and TRBJ2-3, with 11 nucleotides matching TRBD2. The CDR3 length is 16 residues. Germline assignment: CDR1 MNHNY and CDR2 SVGAGI (reference sequence). Germline trimming cut 5 bases from V and 3 bases from J; bases unmatched to any gene: 7. The CDR3 DNA reads TGTGCCAGCAGTGACCGACTAGCGGGGTTTACAGATACGCAGTATTTT. The encoded protein is CASSDRLAGFTDTQYF.